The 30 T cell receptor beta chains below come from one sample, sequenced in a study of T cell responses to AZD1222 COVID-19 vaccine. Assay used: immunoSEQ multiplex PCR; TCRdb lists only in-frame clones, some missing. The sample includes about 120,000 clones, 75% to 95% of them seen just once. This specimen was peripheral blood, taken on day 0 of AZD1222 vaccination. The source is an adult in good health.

CDR3 bases: TGCACCAGCAGCCAAGGGGGAACCCCCCCCTACGAGCAGTACTTC. Translated: CTSSQGGTPPYEQYF. The rearrangement links TRBV1 to TRBJ2-7. TRBV1 is a known pseudogene. This CDR3 has 15 amino acids.

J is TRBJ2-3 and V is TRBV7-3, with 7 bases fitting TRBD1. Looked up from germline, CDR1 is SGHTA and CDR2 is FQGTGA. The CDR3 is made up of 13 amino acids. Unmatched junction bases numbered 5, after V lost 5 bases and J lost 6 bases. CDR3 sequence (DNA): TGTGCCAGCAGCCGGACAGGCCCCGATACGCAGTATTTT. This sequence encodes CASSRTGPDTQYF.

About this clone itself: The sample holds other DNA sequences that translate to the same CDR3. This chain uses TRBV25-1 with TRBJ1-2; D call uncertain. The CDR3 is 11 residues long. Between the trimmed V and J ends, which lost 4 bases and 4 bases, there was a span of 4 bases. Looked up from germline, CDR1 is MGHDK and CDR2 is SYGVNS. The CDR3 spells CASSGGYGYTF. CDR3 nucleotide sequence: TGTGCCAGCAGTGGAGGCTATGGCTACACCTTC.

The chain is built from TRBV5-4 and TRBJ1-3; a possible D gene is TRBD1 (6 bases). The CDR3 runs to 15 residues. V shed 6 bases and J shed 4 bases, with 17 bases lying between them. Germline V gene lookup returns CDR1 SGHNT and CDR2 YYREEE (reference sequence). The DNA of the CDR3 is TGTGCCAGCAACATACAGGGAGGAATAGGAAACACCATATATTTT. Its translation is CASNIQGGIGNTIYF.

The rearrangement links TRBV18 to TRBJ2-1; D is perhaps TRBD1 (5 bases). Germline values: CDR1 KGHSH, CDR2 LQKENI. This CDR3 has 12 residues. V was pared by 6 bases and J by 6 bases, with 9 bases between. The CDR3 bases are TGTGCCAGCTCGCAGACAGTCAATGAGCAGTTCTTC. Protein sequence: CASSQTVNEQFF.

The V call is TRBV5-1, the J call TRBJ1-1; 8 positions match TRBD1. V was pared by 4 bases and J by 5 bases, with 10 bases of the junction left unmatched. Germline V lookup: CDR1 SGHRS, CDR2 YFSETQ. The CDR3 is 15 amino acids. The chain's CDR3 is CASSPMQTGGTEAFF. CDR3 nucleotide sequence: TGCGCCAGCAGCCCCATGCAAACAGGGGGAACTGAAGCTTTCTTT.

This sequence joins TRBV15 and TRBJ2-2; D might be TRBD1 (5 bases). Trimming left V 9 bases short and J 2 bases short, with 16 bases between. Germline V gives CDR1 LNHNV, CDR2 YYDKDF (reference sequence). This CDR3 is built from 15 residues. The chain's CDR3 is CATEGGQGNTGELFF. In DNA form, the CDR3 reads TGTGCCACTGAAGGTGGGCAGGGAAACACCGGGGAGCTGTTTTTT.

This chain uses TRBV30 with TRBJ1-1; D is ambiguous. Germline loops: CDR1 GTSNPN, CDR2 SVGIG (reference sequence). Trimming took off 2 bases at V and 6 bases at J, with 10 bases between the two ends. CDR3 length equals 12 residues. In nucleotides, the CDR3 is TGTGCCTGGAGTCTCAGTGGGCCTGAAGCTTTCTTT. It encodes CAWSLSGPEAFF.

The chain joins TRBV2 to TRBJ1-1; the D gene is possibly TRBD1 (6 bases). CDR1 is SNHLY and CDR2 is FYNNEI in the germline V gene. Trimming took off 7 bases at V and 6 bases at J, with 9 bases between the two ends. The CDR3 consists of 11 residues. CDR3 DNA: TGTGCCAGCAACTCAGGGGCTGAAGCTTTCTTT. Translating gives CASNSGAEAFF.

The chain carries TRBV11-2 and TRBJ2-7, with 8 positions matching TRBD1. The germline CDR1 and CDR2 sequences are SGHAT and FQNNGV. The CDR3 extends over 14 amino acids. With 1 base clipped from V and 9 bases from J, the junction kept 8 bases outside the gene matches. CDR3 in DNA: TGTGCCAGCAGCTTAGGGCAGGGGGCCATCGGGCAGTACTTC. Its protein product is CASSLGQGAIGQYF. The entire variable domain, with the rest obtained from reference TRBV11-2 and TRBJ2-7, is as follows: EAGVAQSPRYKIIEKRQSVAFWCNPISGHATLYWYQQILGQGPKLLIQFQNNGVVDDSQLPKDRFSAERLKGVDSTLKIQPAKLEDSAVYLCASSLGQGAIGQYFGPGTRLTVT.

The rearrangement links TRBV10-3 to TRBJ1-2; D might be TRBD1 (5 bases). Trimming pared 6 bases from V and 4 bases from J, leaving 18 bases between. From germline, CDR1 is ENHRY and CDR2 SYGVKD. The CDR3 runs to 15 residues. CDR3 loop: CAIRPGPPRVYGYTF. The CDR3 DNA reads TGTGCCATCAGGCCAGGGCCCCCAAGGGTCTATGGCTACACCTTC.

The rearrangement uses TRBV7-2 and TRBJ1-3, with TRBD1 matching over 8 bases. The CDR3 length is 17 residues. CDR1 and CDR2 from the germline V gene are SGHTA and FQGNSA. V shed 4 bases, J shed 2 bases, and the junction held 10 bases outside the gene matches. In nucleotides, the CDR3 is TGTGCCAGCAGCTCCGGGACAGGCCGTACCGCTGGAAACACCATATATTTT. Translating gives CASSSGTGRTAGNTIYF.

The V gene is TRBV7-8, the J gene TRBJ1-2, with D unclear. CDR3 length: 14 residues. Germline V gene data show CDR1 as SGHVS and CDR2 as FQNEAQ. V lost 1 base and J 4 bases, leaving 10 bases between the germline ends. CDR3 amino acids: CASSLETDLYGYTF. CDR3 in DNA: TGTGCCAGCAGCTTAGAAACGGATCTCTATGGCTACACCTTC.

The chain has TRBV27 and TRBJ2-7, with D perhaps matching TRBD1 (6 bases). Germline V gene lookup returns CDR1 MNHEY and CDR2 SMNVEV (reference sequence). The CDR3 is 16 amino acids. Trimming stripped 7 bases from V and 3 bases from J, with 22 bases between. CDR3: CASTDPQGTGHYEQYF. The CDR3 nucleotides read TGTGCCAGCACGGACCCACAGGGCACAGGGCACTACGAGCAGTACTTC.

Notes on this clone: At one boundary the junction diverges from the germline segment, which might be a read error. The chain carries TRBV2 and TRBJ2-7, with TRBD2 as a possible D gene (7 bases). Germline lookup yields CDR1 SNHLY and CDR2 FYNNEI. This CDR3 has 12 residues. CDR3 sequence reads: CACRGGVLEQYF. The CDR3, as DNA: TGTGCCTGCAGAGGGGGGGTTCTCGAGCAGTACTTC.

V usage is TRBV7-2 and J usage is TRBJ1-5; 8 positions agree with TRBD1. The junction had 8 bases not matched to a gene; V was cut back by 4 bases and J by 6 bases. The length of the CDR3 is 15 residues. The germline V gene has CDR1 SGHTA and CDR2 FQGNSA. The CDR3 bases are TGTGCCAGCAGCTCCTGGACAGGGTTCGGTCAGCCCCAGCATTTT. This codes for CASSSWTGFGQPQHF.

CDR3 in DNA: TGTGCCAGCAGCCGTACAGGGGGCGAAGGTTCAGCTTTCTTT. This translates into CASSRTGGEGSAFF. The J gene is TRBJ1-1, the V gene TRBV7-2, with 9 bases identical to TRBD1. The CDR3 is 14 amino acids. The V gene end was trimmed by 5 bases and the J gene end by 10 bases; junction bases not matched to a gene: 11. Germline CDR1 reads SGHTA; CDR2 reads FQGNSA.

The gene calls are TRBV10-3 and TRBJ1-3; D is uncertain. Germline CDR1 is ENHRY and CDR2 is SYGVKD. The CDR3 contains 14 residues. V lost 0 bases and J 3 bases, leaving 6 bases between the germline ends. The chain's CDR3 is CAISESRGGNTIYF. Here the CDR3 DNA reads TGTGCCATCAGTGAGTCGAGAGGTGGAAACACCATATATTTT.

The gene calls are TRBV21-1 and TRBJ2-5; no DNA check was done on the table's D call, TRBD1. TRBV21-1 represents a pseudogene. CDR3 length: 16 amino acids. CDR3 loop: CASSKGPQGRGETQYF. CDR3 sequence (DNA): TGTGCCAGCAGCAAAGGCCCTCAGGGGCGCGGTGAGACCCAGTACTTC.

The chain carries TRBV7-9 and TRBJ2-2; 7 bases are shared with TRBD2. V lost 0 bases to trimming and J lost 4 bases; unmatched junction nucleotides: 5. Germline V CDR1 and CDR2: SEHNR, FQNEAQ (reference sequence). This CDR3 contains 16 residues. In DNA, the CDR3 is TGTGCCAGCAGCTTAGCGGCCGGCGGGGGCACCGGGGAGCTGTTTTTT. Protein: CASSLAAGGGTGELFF. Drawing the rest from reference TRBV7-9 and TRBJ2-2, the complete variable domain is DTGVSQNPRHKITKRGQNVTFRCDPISEHNRLYWYRQTLGQGPEFLTYFQNEAQLEKSRLLSDRFSAERPKGSFSTLEIQRTEQGDSAMYLCASSLAAGGGTGELFFGEGSRLTVL.

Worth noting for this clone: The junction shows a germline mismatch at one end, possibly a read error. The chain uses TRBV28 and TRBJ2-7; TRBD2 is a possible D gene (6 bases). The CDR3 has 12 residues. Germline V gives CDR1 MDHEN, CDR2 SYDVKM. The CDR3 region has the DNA TGTGCCAGCAGTTTATTTGGGGGGACTTTTAAGTTC. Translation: CASSLFGGTFKF.

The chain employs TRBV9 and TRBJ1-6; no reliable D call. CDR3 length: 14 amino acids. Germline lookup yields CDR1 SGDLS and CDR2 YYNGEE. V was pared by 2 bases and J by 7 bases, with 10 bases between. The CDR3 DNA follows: TGTGCCAGCAGCGTTGCAGGTGGGAATTCACCCCTCCACTTT. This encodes CASSVAGGNSPLHF.

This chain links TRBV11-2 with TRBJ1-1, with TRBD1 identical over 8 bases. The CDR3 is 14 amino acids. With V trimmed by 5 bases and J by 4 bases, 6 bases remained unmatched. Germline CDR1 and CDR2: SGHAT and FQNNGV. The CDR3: CASSATGGGTEAFF. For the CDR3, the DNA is TGTGCCAGCAGCGCTACAGGGGGGGGCACTGAAGCTTTCTTT.

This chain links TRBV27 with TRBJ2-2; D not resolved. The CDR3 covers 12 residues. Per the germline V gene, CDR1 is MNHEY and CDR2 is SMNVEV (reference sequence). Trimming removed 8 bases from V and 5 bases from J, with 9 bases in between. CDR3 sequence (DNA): TGTGCCAGCGGGGATCAGACCGGGGAGCTGTTTTTT. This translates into CASGDQTGELFF.

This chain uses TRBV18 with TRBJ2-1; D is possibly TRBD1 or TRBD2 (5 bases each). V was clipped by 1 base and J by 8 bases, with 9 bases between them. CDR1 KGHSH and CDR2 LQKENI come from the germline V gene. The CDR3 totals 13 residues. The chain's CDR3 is CASSPRQGDEQFF. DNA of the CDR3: TGTGCCAGCTCACCACGTCAGGGAGATGAGCAGTTCTTC.

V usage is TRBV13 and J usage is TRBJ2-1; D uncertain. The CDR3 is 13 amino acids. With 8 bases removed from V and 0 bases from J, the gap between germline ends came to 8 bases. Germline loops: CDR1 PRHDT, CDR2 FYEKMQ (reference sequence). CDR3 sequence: CASGWGSYNEQFF. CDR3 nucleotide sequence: TGTGCCAGCGGGTGGGGCTCCTACAATGAGCAGTTCTTC.

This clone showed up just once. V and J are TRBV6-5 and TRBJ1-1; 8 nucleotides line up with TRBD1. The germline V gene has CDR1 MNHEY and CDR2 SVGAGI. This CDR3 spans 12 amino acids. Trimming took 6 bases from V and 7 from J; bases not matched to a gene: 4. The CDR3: CASSYDRGEAFF. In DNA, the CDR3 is TGTGCCAGCAGCTACGACAGGGGTGAAGCTTTCTTT.

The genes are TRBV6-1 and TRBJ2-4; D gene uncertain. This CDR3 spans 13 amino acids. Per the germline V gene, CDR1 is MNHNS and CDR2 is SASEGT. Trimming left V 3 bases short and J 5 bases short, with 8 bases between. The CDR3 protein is CASSETWQNIQYF. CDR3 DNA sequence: TGTGCCAGCAGTGAGACCTGGCAAAACATTCAGTACTTC.

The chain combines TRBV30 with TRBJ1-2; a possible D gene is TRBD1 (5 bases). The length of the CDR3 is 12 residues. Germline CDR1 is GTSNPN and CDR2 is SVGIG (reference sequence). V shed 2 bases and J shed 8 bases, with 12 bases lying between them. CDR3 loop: CAWSPGLSGYTF. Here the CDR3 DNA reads TGTGCCTGGAGTCCGGGGCTTTCGGGCTACACCTTC.

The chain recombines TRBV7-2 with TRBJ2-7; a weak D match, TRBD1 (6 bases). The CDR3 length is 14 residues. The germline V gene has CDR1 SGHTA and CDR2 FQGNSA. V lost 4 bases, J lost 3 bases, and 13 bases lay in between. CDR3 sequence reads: CASSSIGQFYEQYF. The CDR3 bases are TGTGCCAGCAGCTCTATCGGACAGTTCTACGAGCAGTACTTC.